The entry below describes one TCR beta chain. Its antigen is currently unknown. These data are taken from a study of vaccination and CD4 T cells after COVID-19. Study-wide background: Some control cultures received a CEFX pool, which served as the positive control. Others received an HIV-1 Nef pool or no peptide.

Between the trimmed V and J ends, which lost 7 bases and 1 base, there was a span of 16 bases. Looked up from germline, CDR1 is SGHTA and CDR2 is FQGNSA. CDR3 length equals 15 residues. The assay that was used to sequence DNA from cultured CD4+ T cells was the Oncomine TCR Beta short-read assay. From the PCR reads, TCRdb called clonotypes with MiXCR, one entry per CDR3 protein. The repertoire consists of under 20,000 distinct CDR3 sequences, with about two thirds occurring once and the leading ten covering around 5.4%. Treatment meaning: approximately 9-day PBMC culture with coronavirus spike peptide pools or control peptides (ViraFEST assay). In this cohort, PCR tests turned positive between March and December 2020, predating US Alpha, Beta and Delta variants. Wells contained roughly 1.9 million PBMCs each, and these were cultured with around 10 IU/ml IL-2 and approximately 10 ug/ml peptide pools.

The clonotype was recovered from a human donor who had recovered from COVID-19. Sequencing was performed on CD4+ T cells from blood, cultured in vitro. The chain is built from TRBV7-2 and TRBJ1-2; D perhaps matches TRBD1 (6 bases). For the CDR3, the DNA is TGTGCCAGCAAAAGCGGGACAACAGTTAACTATGGCTACACCTTC. Amino acids: CASKSGTTVNYGYTF.